One and the same sample provided the 22 T cell receptor beta chains below, sequenced in a study of cytomegalovirus exposure and HLA in healthy donors. PCR involved 60 Vbeta and 13 Jbeta primers. Profiling relied on immunoSEQ multiplex PCR, and the TCRdb table lists in-frame clones only, not all of them. This sample carries about 190,000 clones, 84% of them seen once, and the ten largest clones take about 0.25%. Sequencing used PBMCs. These receptors came from a boy aged 10-17 years in good health and CMV-seronegative.

The chain couples TRBV29-1 to TRBJ1-2; D remains unclear. Trimming shortened V by 6 bases and J by 1 base, and 15 bases separated the two germline ends. CDR3 length: 14 amino acids. Germline V lookup: CDR1 SQVTM, CDR2 ANQGSEA. CDR3 in DNA: TGCAGCGTCGATAATTGGACTGATAACTATGGCTACACCTTC. Protein: CSVDNWTDNYGYTF.

The rearrangement links TRBV6-1 to TRBJ1-1, with D possibly being TRBD1 (5 bases). Trimming pared 6 bases from V and 0 bases from J, leaving 11 bases between. The CDR3 is made up of 14 amino acids. Per the germline V gene, CDR1 is MNHNS and CDR2 is SASEGT. The CDR3 DNA sequence: TGTGCCAGCAGGGGGGGACTAGTGAACACTGAAGCTTTCTTT. This codes for CASRGGLVNTEAFF.

This chain links TRBV9 with TRBJ2-7; D perhaps matches TRBD1 (6 bases). The ends were cut back, 4 bases at V and 3 bases at J, with 14 bases in the middle. CDR3 length: 14 residues. Germline V CDR1 and CDR2: SGDLS, YYNGEE. DNA for the CDR3: TGTGCCAGCAGCCCTGGGACATTGGGCTACGAGCAGTACTTC. It specifies CASSPGTLGYEQYF.

V gene TRBV27 combines with J gene TRBJ2-1; D unclear. V lost 7 bases to trimming and J lost 0 bases, with 7 bases between them. The CDR3 totals 13 residues. Per the germline V gene, CDR1 is MNHEY and CDR2 is SMNVEV (reference sequence). CDR3 coding DNA: TGTGCCAGCATGCCACACTCCTACAATGAGCAGTTCTTC. Its translation: CASMPHSYNEQFF.

The rearrangement uses TRBV10-3 and TRBJ1-1; 8 nucleotides line up with TRBD1. The CDR3 runs 11 residues. Germline CDR1 and CDR2: ENHRY and SYGVKD. The ends lost 6 bases at V and 7 bases at J; junction bases unmatched: 1. CDR3 protein: CAIRGTGEAFF. The CDR3 DNA reads TGTGCCATCAGGGGGACAGGTGAAGCTTTCTTT.

This clone appeared a few times. This chain connects TRBV6-5 to TRBJ1-4; possibly TRBD1 for D (5 bases). From germline, CDR1 is MNHEY and CDR2 SVGAGI. The CDR3 covers 15 residues. The V end lost 6 bases, the J end lost 12 bases, and 23 bases lay between the germline ends. CDR3 nucleotides: TGTGCCAGCAGGCTAATGGACATAGGGACGGGGGAACTGTTTTTT. It codes for CASRLMDIGTGELFF.

CDR3 amino acids: CASSSPLGRGQPDTQYF. The CDR3 DNA reads TGCGCCAGCAGCTCCCCGTTGGGCAGGGGGCAGCCAGATACGCAGTATTTT. This chain joins TRBV5-1 and TRBJ2-3; 8 bases are shared with TRBD1. Germline assignment: CDR1 SGHRS and CDR2 YFSETQ. With 3 bases clipped from V and 4 bases from J, the junction kept 13 bases outside the gene matches. This CDR3 region has 17 residues. Together with reference TRBV5-1 and TRBJ2-3, the CDR3 gives the full variable domain: KAGVTQTPRYLIKTRGQQVTLSCSPISGHRSVSWYQQTPGQGLQFLFEYFSETQRNKGNFPGRFSGRQFSNSRSEMNVSTLELGDSALYLCASSSPLGRGQPDTQYFGPGTRLTVL.

The gene calls are TRBV18 and TRBJ2-5; 9 positions match TRBD2. The CDR3 is 14 residues long. The trim removed 6 bases at V and 7 bases at J, leaving 9 bases unmatched. In germline, CDR1 is KGHSH, CDR2 LQKENI. CDR3 sequence reads: CASSPGLAHLTQYF. CDR3 in DNA: TGTGCCAGCTCGCCGGGACTAGCCCACTTGACCCAGTACTTC.

The chain carries TRBV27 and TRBJ2-5, with D unresolved. The CDR3 runs 11 residues. CDR1 is MNHEY, CDR2 SMNVEV, per germline (reference sequence). The V end was cut by 3 bases, the J end by 5 bases, with 4 bases between. The CDR3: CASSFMETQYF. CDR3 nucleotides: TGTGCCAGCAGTTTTATGGAGACCCAGTACTTC.

The chain carries TRBV5-1 and TRBJ2-3; D remains ambiguous. The germline V gene has CDR1 SGHRS and CDR2 YFSETQ. This CDR3 comprises 15 residues. The germline V and J ends were trimmed by 1 base and 2 bases, with 11 bases remaining between them. CDR3 in amino acids: CASSLLAVHTDTQYF. Here the CDR3 DNA reads TGCGCCAGCAGCTTGTTAGCAGTCCACACAGATACGCAGTATTTT.

The chain links TRBV28 to TRBJ2-2; unclear D gene. This CDR3 is built from 13 residues. Germline V gives CDR1 MDHEN, CDR2 SYDVKM. Trimming removed 5 bases at V and 5 bases at J, with 9 bases between. CDR3 region: CASSILQTGELFF. For the CDR3, the DNA is TGTGCCAGCAGTATCCTACAGACCGGGGAGCTGTTTTTT.

The chain recombines TRBV7-9 with TRBJ1-3; D is unresolved. CDR3 size: 12 residues. Trimming removed 5 bases at V and 1 base at J, with 3 bases between. Germline CDR1 reads SEHNR; CDR2 reads FQNEAQ (reference sequence). The CDR3 loop is CASSPSGNTIYF. The CDR3 DNA reads as TGTGCCAGCAGCCCTTCTGGAAACACCATATATTTT.

V usage is TRBV5-4 and J usage is TRBJ2-7; a possible D gene is TRBD2 (6 bases). Germline V gene sequence: CDR1 SGHNT, CDR2 YYREEE (reference sequence). The length of the CDR3 is 15 residues. Trimming cost V 3 bases and J 1 base, with 14 bases left between them. CDR3: CASSSQKTRSYEQYF. In DNA form, the CDR3 reads TGTGCCAGCAGCTCCCAGAAGACTAGATCCTACGAGCAGTACTTC.

The count of this clone is one. The chain has TRBV29-1 and TRBJ2-7; 8 bases agree with TRBD2. CDR1 SQVTM and CDR2 ANQGSEA come from the germline V gene. The CDR3 has 15 residues. With V trimmed by 5 bases and J by 5 bases, 14 bases remained unmatched. CDR3 residues: CSVRAGFAGGHEQYF. CDR3 nucleotide sequence: TGCAGCGTTCGAGCCGGGTTTGCGGGAGGCCACGAGCAGTACTTC.

The V and J genes are TRBV10-1 and TRBJ2-1; 8 bases are a match to TRBD2. V was pared by 4 bases and J by 0 bases, with 8 bases of the junction left unmatched. The CDR3 is 17 amino acids. Germline CDR1 WNHNN, CDR2 SYGVQD (reference sequence). The DNA of the CDR3 is TGCGCCAGCAGTGGATCGGGACTAGGTAGCTCCTACAATGAGCAGTTCTTC. It is translated as CASSGSGLGSSYNEQFF.

The chain recombines TRBV13 with TRBJ2-1; TRBD2 matches at 12 bases. J lost 6 bases, V lost 5 bases, and 14 bases had no gene match. Germline CDR1 is PRHDT and CDR2 is FYEKMQ (reference sequence). The CDR3 runs 18 residues. The CDR3 loop is CASSPPPPLAGGGNEQFF. As DNA, the CDR3 is TGTGCCAGCAGCCCTCCACCCCCACTAGCGGGGGGAGGCAATGAGCAGTTCTTC.

This chain uses TRBV7-2 with TRBJ2-7; 9 bases fit TRBD1. The ends lost 5 bases at V and 3 bases at J; junction bases unmatched: 8. The CDR3 spans 15 residues. Germline V CDR1 and CDR2: SGHTA, FQGNSA. DNA of the CDR3: TGTGCCAGCAGCCGACCCCCGGGACAGGGCTACGAGCAGTACTTC. Translating gives CASSRPPGQGYEQYF.

This rearrangement joins TRBV11-2 to TRBJ1-4; no definite D call. The CDR3 contains 15 residues. With 4 bases removed from V and 6 bases from J, the gap between germline ends came to 15 bases. Germline values: CDR1 SGHAT, CDR2 FQNNGV. Here the CDR3 DNA reads TGTGCCAGCAGCTATACATACGACAACTATGAAAAACTGTTTTTT. This sequence encodes CASSYTYDNYEKLFF.

The chain links TRBV30 to TRBJ2-7, with D possibly TRBD1 on 6 matching bases. Germline lookup yields CDR1 GTSNPN and CDR2 SVGIG (reference sequence). Trimming stripped 4 bases from V and 2 bases from J, with 18 bases between. The CDR3 has 15 amino acids. The DNA of the CDR3 is TGTGCCTGGAATCGACCCCGGGACAAAACCTACGAGCAGTACTTC. This translates into CAWNRPRDKTYEQYF.

The gene calls are TRBV28 and TRBJ2-7; TRBD2 matches at 11 bases. The length of the CDR3 is 18 residues. The germline V gene encodes CDR1 MDHEN and CDR2 SYDVKM. V lost 6 bases, J lost 5 bases, and 18 bases stayed unmatched. The CDR3 protein is CASRGELAGEKLFHEQYF. DNA for the CDR3: TGTGCCAGCAGGGGCGAACTAGCGGGAGAAAAACTGTTCCACGAGCAGTACTTC.

V usage is TRBV28 and J usage is TRBJ1-2; 7 positions match TRBD1. Trimming removed 2 bases from V and 7 bases from J; junction bases left unmatched: 7. This CDR3 is 14 amino acids long. Germline V gene sequence: CDR1 MDHEN, CDR2 SYDVKM. CDR3 region: CASSLELTGIGYTF. The CDR3 nucleotides are TGTGCCAGCAGTTTAGAGCTGACAGGGATTGGCTACACCTTC.

This clone came up a few times. This sequence joins TRBV10-3 and TRBJ1-5, with D unclear. CDR1 is ENHRY and CDR2 is SYGVKD in the germline V gene. The V gene lost 3 bases and the J gene lost 7 bases, with 7 bases spanning the gap. The CDR3 sequence is 12 residues long. For the CDR3, the DNA is TGTGCCATCAGTGATCTTGGCCAGCCCCAGCATTTT. Amino acid sequence: CAISDLGQPQHF.